These 32 T cell receptor beta chains share one sample of origin, sequenced in a study of T cell changes during pregnancy in multiple sclerosis. Clones were read by immunoSEQ multiplex PCR, and TCRdb kept only the in-frame ones, dropping some. The sample records some 100,000 clones, approximately 94% being singletons. This sample comprised peripheral blood, obtained before pregnancy. The receptors come from a female donor with multiple sclerosis, enrolled in a pregnancy study.

DNA of the CDR3: TGTGCCACCTCCTCGACAGCAAATTATGGCTACACCTTC. Protein sequence: CATSSTANYGYTF. The rearrangement uses TRBV27 and TRBJ1-2; a weak D match, TRBD1 (5 bases). Germline V gives CDR1 MNHEY, CDR2 SMNVEV (reference sequence). Trimming took 10 bases from V and 5 from J, leaving 17 bases between them. This CDR3 comprises 13 residues.

The V gene is TRBV29-1, the J gene TRBJ2-7, with 7 bases that match TRBD2. Germline CDR1 is SQVTM and CDR2 is ANQGSEA. V lost 3 bases, J lost 2 bases, and 4 bases stayed unmatched. This CDR3 has 13 residues. CDR3 coding DNA: TGCAGCGTTGAGCTAGCGGCTACCTACGAGCAGTACTTC. Translated, it gives CSVELAATYEQYF.

The gene calls are TRBV4-1 and TRBJ1-5; D is unclear. Germline values: CDR1 MGHRA, CDR2 YSYEKL. V was pared by 4 bases and J by 6 bases, with 16 bases between. This CDR3 contains 15 residues. CDR3 bases: TGCGCCAGCAGCCCGGAGGAGGGTCTTTCTCAGCCCCAGCATTTT. Its translation is CASSPEEGLSQPQHF.

The V gene is TRBV29-1, the J gene TRBJ1-1; 8 bases line up with TRBD1. V lost 4 bases, J lost 8 bases, and 6 bases stayed unmatched. The CDR3 consists of 12 residues. Per the germline V gene, CDR1 is SQVTM and CDR2 is ANQGSEA. Here the CDR3 reads CSVADRGGEAFF. The CDR3 DNA reads as TGCAGCGTTGCCGACAGGGGAGGCGAAGCTTTCTTT.

This rearrangement joins TRBV27 to TRBJ1-2; D call uncertain. From germline, CDR1 is MNHEY and CDR2 SMNVEV (reference sequence). The V end lost 3 bases, the J end lost 7 bases, and 15 bases lay between the germline ends. The CDR3 loop spans 14 amino acids. The CDR3 nucleotides read TGTGCCAGCAGTTTTCACCGGGAAGAACTTGGCTACACCTTC. The encoded protein is CASSFHREELGYTF.

This chain joins TRBV7-2 and TRBJ2-7, with TRBD1 matching 11 bases. The germline CDR1 and CDR2 sequences are SGHTA and FQGNSA. This CDR3 region has 16 residues. V lost 5 bases to trimming and J lost 5 bases; unmatched junction nucleotides: 11. CDR3 amino acids: CASSLRTGTGGDEQYF. CDR3 in DNA: TGTGCCAGCAGCCTGAGGACCGGGACAGGGGGGGACGAGCAGTACTTC.

V is TRBV5-1 and J is TRBJ2-7; 7 nucleotides agree with TRBD1. Looked up from germline, CDR1 is SGHRS and CDR2 is YFSETQ. The CDR3 sequence is 14 residues long. Germline trimming cut 4 bases from V and 3 bases from J; bases unmatched to any gene: 7. The CDR3 nucleotides are TGCGCCAGCAGCCGCCGACAGGGAAGCTACGAGCAGTACTTC. Its protein product is CASSRRQGSYEQYF.

J is TRBJ1-1 and V is TRBV29-1; 8 bases are shared with TRBD1. The germline V gene has CDR1 SQVTM and CDR2 ANQGSEA. After removal of 7 bases from V and 1 base from J, the junction contained 5 bases not matched to a gene. This CDR3 region has 13 residues. The CDR3 reads CSGGDRGNTEAFF. CDR3 DNA: TGCAGCGGCGGAGACAGGGGGAACACTGAAGCTTTCTTT.

The chain joins TRBV27 to TRBJ2-5, with TRBD2 identical over 15 bases. Germline V gene lookup returns CDR1 MNHEY and CDR2 SMNVEV (reference sequence). The CDR3 length is 19 residues. The V segment lost 3 bases and the J segment 5 bases; nucleotides outside the gene matches: 13. CDR3 nucleotides: TGTGCCAGCAGTTTTTTCCCCGGGACTAGCGGGAGGAGTAGGGAGACCCAGTACTTC. This gives the protein CASSFFPGTSGRSRETQYF.

The chain combines TRBV28 with TRBJ2-1; D might be TRBD1 (5 bases). CDR3 size: 16 residues. Trimming cost V 3 bases and J 0 bases, with 12 bases left between them. Germline lookup yields CDR1 MDHEN and CDR2 SYDVKM. The CDR3 DNA reads as TGTGCCAGCAGTTTGCAGTGGACAAACTCCTACAATGAGCAGTTCTTC. Protein sequence: CASSLQWTNSYNEQFF.

The chain has TRBV4-1 and TRBJ1-1, with D tentatively TRBD1 (6 bases). Germline values: CDR1 MGHRA, CDR2 YSYEKL. The CDR3 has 14 residues. V lost 9 bases and J lost 5, with 19 bases in between. CDR3 amino acids: CASDFTGSGTEAFF. The CDR3 bases are TGCGCCAGTGACTTTACAGGGTCGGGAACTGAAGCTTTCTTT.

The J gene is TRBJ2-7, the V gene TRBV6-1, with 7 bases that match TRBD1. Germline lookup yields CDR1 MNHNS and CDR2 SASEGT. Trimming removed 8 bases from V and 2 bases from J; junction bases left unmatched: 3. The CDR3 has 12 residues. CDR3 DNA: TGTGCCAGCGACAGGGAAACCTACGAGCAGTACTTC. Translation: CASDRETYEQYF.

In its sample, this clone was seen once. V usage is TRBV2 and J usage is TRBJ2-1; D perhaps matches TRBD1 (5 bases). The ends were cut back, 7 bases at V and 7 bases at J, with 14 bases in the middle. This CDR3 comprises 13 residues. The germline V gene encodes CDR1 SNHLY and CDR2 FYNNEI. CDR3 nucleotide sequence: TGTGCCAGCAACGCCCAGGGTCTTAATGAGCAGTTCTTC. Translated: CASNAQGLNEQFF.

This clone occurred once. The rearrangement uses TRBV9 and TRBJ2-1; 11 bases are a match to TRBD2. V lost 0 bases to trimming and J lost 8 bases; unmatched junction nucleotides: 10. Germline CDR1 and CDR2: SGDLS and YYNGEE. CDR3 length: 17 residues. This chain's CDR3 is CASSVERTSGSYHEQFF. CDR3 nucleotides: TGTGCCAGCAGCGTAGAACGTACTAGCGGGAGTTACCATGAGCAGTTCTTC.

The chain joins TRBV4-1 to TRBJ1-5, with a tentative D call TRBD1 (5 bases). Trimming left V 1 base short and J 2 bases short, with 12 bases between. This CDR3 spans 16 amino acids. CDR1 is MGHRA, CDR2 YSYEKL, per germline. The CDR3 sequence is CASSQAAGWGNQPQHF. The DNA of the CDR3 is TGCGCCAGCAGCCAAGCGGCAGGGTGGGGCAATCAGCCCCAGCATTTT.

V gene TRBV19 combines with J gene TRBJ2-2, with a weak D call TRBD1 (6 bases). CDR1 and CDR2 from the germline V gene are LNHDA and SQIVND (reference sequence). Trimming cost V 8 bases and J 6 bases, with 25 bases left between them. The CDR3 is 17 amino acids. As DNA, the CDR3 is TGTGCCAGTGCTCATGCAGGGGTAGTGGGGAATCCCGGGGAGCTGTTTTTT. Its translation: CASAHAGVVGNPGELFF.

The chain recombines TRBV6-5 with TRBJ2-1; no firm D call. Germline V lookup: CDR1 MNHEY, CDR2 SVGAGI. The CDR3 is 16 amino acids. Deletions cut 0 bases from V and 0 bases from J, with 9 bases between. CDR3 amino acids: CASSYSTPSSYNEQFF. The CDR3 DNA is TGTGCCAGCAGTTACTCGACGCCTAGCTCCTACAATGAGCAGTTCTTC.

This clone was recorded once. V gene TRBV7-7 combines with J gene TRBJ1-1, with 7 bases aligning to TRBD1. The ends lost 2 bases at V and 1 base at J; junction bases unmatched: 7. The CDR3 runs to 16 residues. The germline gives CDR1 SSHAT, CDR2 FNYEAQ (reference sequence). CDR3 sequence reads: CASSLYQGVTNTEAFF. In DNA form, the CDR3 reads TGTGCCAGCAGCTTATATCAGGGGGTGACGAACACTGAAGCTTTCTTT.

V is TRBV6-5 and J is TRBJ1-1, with unresolved D. The CDR3 extends over 16 amino acids. V dropped 0 bases and J dropped 4 bases, with 15 bases sitting between them. Germline V gives CDR1 MNHEY, CDR2 SVGAGI. The CDR3 DNA follows: TGTGCCAGCAGTTACTCCCTAACAGCCTATGGCACTGAAGCTTTCTTT. It encodes CASSYSLTAYGTEAFF.

This clone was seen once. V gene TRBV30 combines with J gene TRBJ1-6, with 9 bases that match TRBD1. The CDR3 length is 13 residues. J gave up 5 bases and V 5 bases, and 1 base lay outside the gene matches. From germline, CDR1 is GTSNPN and CDR2 SVGIG (reference sequence). CDR3 amino acids: CAWDRGNNSPLHF. The CDR3 nucleotides read TGTGCCTGGGACAGGGGGAATAATTCACCCCTCCACTTT.

The chain has TRBV5-1 and TRBJ2-7; 8 nucleotides line up with TRBD2. Germline CDR1 SGHRS, CDR2 YFSETQ. There are 13 residues in the CDR3. Losses at the gene ends were 4 bases for V and 5 bases for J; bases not matched to a gene: 5. The CDR3, as DNA: TGCGCCAGCAGCCCACGGGGGGGCGACGAGCAGTACTTC. This translates into CASSPRGGDEQYF.

The chain uses TRBV12-5 and TRBJ2-1; TRBD2 might be the D (5 bases). Germline assignment: CDR1 LGHNT and CDR2 FRNRAP. The CDR3 length is 16 residues. V was pared by 0 bases and J by 0 bases, with 9 bases between. The chain's CDR3 is CASGLVLGSSYNEQFF. CDR3 DNA sequence: TGTGCTAGTGGTTTGGTACTAGGGAGCTCCTACAATGAGCAGTTCTTC.

The chain uses TRBV29-1 and TRBJ2-1, with 8 bases aligning to TRBD2. Germline values: CDR1 SQVTM, CDR2 ANQGSEA. V was clipped by 4 bases and J by 6 bases; unmatched bases: 5. The CDR3 has 13 residues. The CDR3 here is CSVVPGGTNEQFF. The CDR3 nucleotides read TGCAGCGTTGTTCCGGGAGGGACCAATGAGCAGTTCTTC.

The rearrangement joins TRBV5-4 to TRBJ2-7, with TRBD1 matching 11 bases. CDR3 length: 13 amino acids. Germline CDR1 reads SGHNT; CDR2 reads YYREEE (reference sequence). V lost 4 bases to trimming and J lost 6 bases; unmatched junction nucleotides: 3. The CDR3 coding sequence is TGTGCCAGCAGCGATGGGACAGGGGGCGAGCAGTACTTC. Protein product: CASSDGTGGEQYF.

The chain carries TRBV9 and TRBJ1-2; D is undetermined. Trimming left V 4 bases short and J 8 bases short, with 6 bases between. Germline-derived CDR1 and CDR2 are SGDLS and YYNGEE. The CDR3 sequence is 10 residues long. CDR3 sequence reads: CASSPSGYTF. The CDR3 bases are TGTGCCAGCAGCCCGTCCGGCTACACCTTC. The whole variable domain, filled in from reference TRBV9 and TRBJ1-2, reads DSGVTQTPKHLITATGQRVTLRCSPRSGDLSVYWYQQSLDQGLQFLIQYYNGEERAKGNILERFSAQQFPDLHSELNLSSLELGDSALYFCASSPSGYTFGSGTRLTVV.

This sequence joins TRBV27 and TRBJ2-5; D is perhaps TRBD2 (6 bases). Looked up from germline, CDR1 is MNHEY and CDR2 is SMNVEV (reference sequence). This CDR3 has 15 amino acids. Trimming took 5 bases from V and 0 from J, leaving 13 bases between them. The CDR3 coding sequence is TGTGCCAGCAGTCTCCGGGGGAGGTACCAAGAGACCCAGTACTTC. Amino acids: CASSLRGRYQETQYF.

The chain uses TRBV6-6 and TRBJ1-2; 9 bases agree with TRBD1. Germline lookup yields CDR1 MNHNY and CDR2 SVGAGI (reference sequence). V gave up 7 bases and J gave up 3 bases; unmatched junction bases: 6. The CDR3 runs 14 residues. In nucleotides, the CDR3 is TGTGCCAGCAAACCGGGACAGGGATACTATGGCTACACCTTC. Its protein product is CASKPGQGYYGYTF.

Regarding this clone: Other DNA sequences of this sample code for an identical CDR3. The chain employs TRBV2 and TRBJ1-1; D is undetermined. The CDR3 runs to 13 residues. The germline V and J ends were trimmed by 5 bases and 2 bases, with 9 bases remaining between them. Germline loops: CDR1 SNHLY, CDR2 FYNNEI. The CDR3 loop is CASSMGRNTEAFF. The DNA of the CDR3 is TGTGCCAGCAGTATGGGCCGTAACACTGAAGCTTTCTTT.

The gene calls are TRBV28 and TRBJ2-1, with 9 bases matching TRBD2. After removal of 2 bases from V and 8 bases from J, the junction contained 7 bases not matched to a gene. Germline CDR1 is MDHEN and CDR2 is SYDVKM. This CDR3 is built from 15 residues. The CDR3 DNA is TGTGCCAGCAGTTTACTAGCGGGACTCTTAGATGAGCAGTTCTTC. It specifies CASSLLAGLLDEQFF.

This rearrangement joins TRBV18 to TRBJ1-1; possible D gene TRBD1, 5 bases. The germline CDR1 and CDR2 sequences are KGHSH and LQKENI. Trimming left V 2 bases short and J 0 bases short, with 16 bases between. The CDR3 length is 17 residues. The CDR3 loop is CASSPKTAGPMNTEAFF. The CDR3 nucleotides are TGTGCCAGCTCACCAAAGACGGCGGGGCCTATGAACACTGAAGCTTTCTTT.

The chain uses TRBV28 and TRBJ2-4; D remains unclear. The length of the CDR3 is 14 residues. Germline values: CDR1 MDHEN, CDR2 SYDVKM. With 5 bases removed from V and 1 base from J, the gap between germline ends came to 9 bases. This CDR3 is CASSPAAAKNIQYF. The CDR3 nucleotides are TGTGCCAGCAGTCCGGCGGCTGCCAAAAACATTCAGTACTTC. Based on the CDR3 plus reference TRBV28 and TRBJ2-4, the full variable domain is DVKVTQSSRYLVKRTGEKVFLECVQDMDHENMFWYRQDPGLGLRLIYFSYDVKMKEKGDIPEGYSVSREKKERFSLILESASTNQTSMYLCASSPAAAKNIQYFGAGTRLSVL.

This clone appeared a single time. J is TRBJ2-2 and V is TRBV30; possibly TRBD1 for D (6 bases). Trimming left V 1 base short and J 13 bases short, with 16 bases between. The germline V gene has CDR1 GTSNPN and CDR2 SVGIG (reference sequence). The CDR3 is made up of 13 amino acids. CDR3 in DNA: TGTGCCTGGAGTGAAGGGACCGGGACAAGGCTGTTTTTT. Translation: CAWSEGTGTRLFF.